This T cell receptor beta chain derives from a study of shared clonotypes between healthy human individuals. CD45RO-negative, CCR7-positively selected cells formed the naive CD8 fraction, excluding terminally differentiated effector memory CD45RA+ cells. Libraries were prepared by immunoSEQ multiplex PCR; TCRdb keeps only in-frame clonotypes and omits some of them. Here the sample spans a few million clones, about 93% being singletons. The CDR3 extends over 16 amino acids. Germline CDR1 is LNHNV and CDR2 is YYDKDF (reference sequence). Trimming removed 1 base at V and 7 bases at J, with 19 bases between.

The receptor comes from a man between 18 and 35 years old in good health. Some clones in this sample may be carry-over from other donors' samples. The chain has TRBV15 and TRBJ1-2, with D perhaps matching TRBD1 (5 bases). Sequenced material: naive CD8+ T cells from PBMCs. CDR3 amino acids: CATSRGFRDGGVGYTF. CDR3 DNA sequence: TGTGCCACCAGCAGAGGGTTCCGGGACGGAGGAGTTGGCTACACCTTC.